This TCR beta chain emerged from a study of OX40 agonist ivuxolimab in advanced cancers. On the study more broadly: It was permissible to have had prior anti-PD-1, anti-PD-L1 or anti-CTLA-4 therapy, and around 40% had some. Three patients responded partially, comprising one with hepatocellular carcinoma and two with cutaneous melanoma.

The assay was immunoSEQ multiplex PCR, and TCRdb's table has in-frame clones only and misses some. This sample yields more than 50,000 clones, of which 82% are seen a single time; more than 1.1% belongs to the top ten. Germline-derived CDR1 and CDR2 are SGHNT and YYREEE (reference sequence). The CDR3 is 15 amino acids. To note about this clone: One end of the junction does not line up with germline, which may come from a read error.

The gene calls are TRBV5-4 and TRBJ1-6; D is undetermined. This clonotype originated in an adult with an advanced solid tumor such as melanoma, head and neck, liver or kidney cancer. The sample here was CD4+ or CD8+ T cells sorted from blood, taken in a trial of the OX40 agonist ivuxolimab. The CDR3 protein is CASSQDKGSEWPLHF. The CDR3, as DNA: TGCGCCAGCAGCCAAGATAAAGGATCAGAATGGCCCCTCCACTTT.